A single sample is the source of the 30 T cell receptor beta chains below, sequenced in a study of neurological immune-mediated disorders. Via MiXCR, TCRdb re-called the 5' RACE reads, giving one row per CDR3 protein. This table has approximately 48,000 distinct CDR3 sequences, approximately 11% appearing once. Sample time point: longitudinal time-point 3. The sequenced material came from PBMCs. The receptors originated from a male donor with HTLV-1-associated myelopathy (HAM/TSP).

The sample holds many counts of this clonotype. The chain uses TRBV7-2 and TRBJ2-6; D remains ambiguous. The V gene lost 5 bases and the J gene lost 3 bases, with 11 bases spanning the gap. The CDR3 loop spans 15 amino acids. Per the germline V gene, CDR1 is SGHTA and CDR2 is FQGNSA. The CDR3 bases are TGTGCCAGCAGCGTCCAACTCATTGGGGCCAACGTCCTGACTTTC. It is translated as CASSVQLIGANVLTF.

Concerning this clonotype itself: The DNA is left out, because the CDR3 cannot be placed on it with certainty; the CDR3 is given as TCRdb lists it. The chain links TRBV9 to TRBJ2-5; TRBD2, the table's D call, was not compared with the DNA. The CDR3 has 21 amino acids, counting both end residues. Germline V gives CDR1 SGDLS, CDR2 YYNGEE. CDR3 sequence: CASSFYICSARRLAGVKTQYF.

This clonotype was recorded at least ten times. The chain employs TRBV2 and TRBJ1-5; 9 nucleotides align to TRBD1. The CDR3 totals 15 residues. Trimming took 5 bases from V and 2 from J; bases not matched to a gene: 4. CDR1 SNHLY and CDR2 FYNNEI come from the germline V gene. The CDR3 nucleotides read TGTGCCAGCAGTTATGGGACAGGGCGCAATCAGCCCCAGCATTTT. It encodes CASSYGTGRNQPQHF.

This clonotype was recorded many times. The V and J genes are TRBV29-1 and TRBJ1-2, with D uncertain. The CDR3 has 11 residues. V was trimmed by 2 bases and J by 8 bases, leaving 9 bases between them. The V gene's germline CDR1 is SQVTM and CDR2 ANQGSEA. This CDR3 is CSVETSWGYTF. DNA for the CDR3: TGCAGCGTTGAAACTTCATGGGGCTACACCTTC.

This clonotype was seen at least ten times. CDR3 amino acids: CASSLRGTEVGQAFF. For the CDR3, the DNA is TGTGCCAGCAGCCTCCGAGGGACAGAAGTAGGTCAAGCTTTCTTT. The chain is built from TRBV14 and TRBJ1-1; 7 positions agree with TRBD1. Per germline, CDR1 SGHDN and CDR2 FVKESK. V dropped 4 bases and J dropped 9; count of bases not matched to a gene: 14. The CDR3 is made up of 15 amino acids.

The chain couples TRBV19 to TRBJ2-5; D is ambiguous. CDR1 and CDR2 (germline): LNHDA, SQIVND (reference sequence). The V and J ends lost 3 bases and 1 base respectively, with 9 bases between them. The CDR3 sequence is 14 residues long. The DNA for the CDR3 is TGTGCCAGTAGTATTCGAGGAGTCCAAGAGACCCAGTACTTC. This encodes CASSIRGVQETQYF.

This clonotype was observed many times. The rearrangement uses TRBV2 and TRBJ1-1, with D unresolved. The CDR3 consists of 13 residues. V lost 2 bases and J lost 4, with 8 bases in between. Germline loops: CDR1 SNHLY, CDR2 FYNNEI. The chain's CDR3 is CASSERRPTEAFF. CDR3 DNA: TGTGCCAGCAGTGAAAGGCGGCCCACTGAAGCTTTCTTT.

A few counts support this clonotype. Written as DNA, the CDR3 is TGTGCCAGCAAAGCCTGGGCAGATACGCAGTATTTT. Its translation: CASKAWADTQYF. The chain carries TRBV6-2 or TRBV6-3 and TRBJ2-3; D is ambiguous. V lost 7 bases to trimming and J lost 4 bases, with 9 bases between them. The CDR3 extends over 12 amino acids. Per germline, CDR1 MNHEY and CDR2 SVGEGT.

In its sample, this clonotype was seen many times. The chain couples TRBV7-8 to TRBJ2-7, with D maybe TRBD1 (7 bases). The germline V and J ends were trimmed by 6 bases and 2 bases, with 11 bases remaining between them. This CDR3 is built from 13 residues. Germline V gives CDR1 SGHVS, CDR2 FQNEAQ. CDR3 loop: CASRSGGTYEQYF. The CDR3 region has the DNA TGTGCCAGCAGATCAGGGGGGACCTACGAGCAGTACTTC.

This clonotype has ten or more counts. The rearrangement links TRBV5-1 to TRBJ1-1, with D tentatively TRBD1 (6 bases). Trimming took off 6 bases at V and 0 bases at J, with 12 bases between the two ends. The germline V gene has CDR1 SGHRS and CDR2 YFSETQ. There are 14 residues in the CDR3. This chain's CDR3 is CASNTGRLNTEAFF. CDR3 nucleotide sequence: TGCGCCAGCAATACAGGGCGTTTGAACACTGAAGCTTTCTTT.

This clonotype was counted many times. The rearrangement joins TRBV2 to TRBJ1-2; D remains unclear. V lost 4 bases, J lost 10 bases, and 13 bases lay in between. Germline V lookup: CDR1 SNHLY, CDR2 FYNNEI. CDR3 length: 12 residues. CDR3 nucleotide sequence: TGTGCCAGCAGTGGAGGCCCCGGGCCCTACACCTTC. Translation gives CASSGGPGPYTF.

This clonotype was observed a handful of times. V gene TRBV20-1 combines with J gene TRBJ2-3; 7 nucleotides align to TRBD2. This CDR3 has 14 residues. V shed 0 bases, J shed 6 bases, and the junction held 6 bases outside the gene matches. Germline V gene lookup returns CDR1 DFQATT and CDR2 SNEGSKA (reference sequence). CDR3 in DNA: TGCAGTGCTAGAGATCGGGGAGGGATGGATACGCAGTATTTT. It codes for CSARDRGGMDTQYF.

This clonotype has a count of ten or more. The chain links TRBV20-1 to TRBJ2-7, with a weak D call TRBD1 (6 bases). Germline V gene lookup returns CDR1 DFQATT and CDR2 SNEGSKA (reference sequence). The V gene lost 6 bases and the J gene lost 3 bases, with 15 bases spanning the gap. The CDR3 runs to 13 residues. CDR3 loop: CSAPRTENYEQYF. DNA for the CDR3: TGCAGTGCCCCACGGACAGAAAACTACGAGCAGTACTTC.

This clonotype was detected many times. This chain links TRBV20-1 with TRBJ1-5, with D uncertain. V lost 4 bases to trimming and J lost 0 bases, with 7 bases between them. This CDR3 is built from 13 residues. Germline CDR1 DFQATT, CDR2 SNEGSKA (reference sequence). The CDR3 DNA reads as TGCAGTGCTATCAGGTCTAGCAATCAGCCCCAGCATTTT. The encoded protein is CSAIRSSNQPQHF.

Ten or more counts support this clonotype. DNA for the CDR3: TGTGCCACCAGCAGAGAAGTAGGGACCGGGGAGCTGTTTTTT. It translates to CATSREVGTGELFF. The chain uses TRBV15 and TRBJ2-2; D remains unclear. CDR1 is LNHNV and CDR2 is YYDKDF in the germline V gene (reference sequence). CDR3 length: 14 residues. Deletions cut 0 bases from V and 5 bases from J, with 7 bases between.

This clonotype was recorded many times. This chain connects TRBV5-1 to TRBJ1-3, with 7 bases aligning to TRBD1. The CDR3 totals 15 residues. V shed 6 bases, J shed 0 bases, and the junction held 6 bases outside the gene matches. The germline CDR1 and CDR2 sequences are SGHRS and YFSETQ. The CDR3, as DNA: TGCGCCAGCAAGGGACAGACGAGCTCTGGAAACACCATATATTTT. Translation: CASKGQTSSGNTIYF.

The chain couples TRBV20-1 to TRBJ1-6; unclear D gene. The CDR3 covers 14 residues. Per germline, CDR1 DFQATT and CDR2 SNEGSKA (reference sequence). The V end was cut by 6 bases, the J end by 0 bases, with 9 bases between. CDR3 protein: CSAWTSSYNSPLHF. Here the CDR3 DNA reads TGCAGTGCCTGGACGAGCTCCTATAATTCACCCCTCCACTTT.

This clonotype has ten or more counts. This sequence joins TRBV5-6 and TRBJ1-4; TRBD1 matches at 8 bases. Germline V gene data show CDR1 as SGHDT and CDR2 as YYEEEE. The CDR3 runs to 13 residues. V lost 6 bases, J lost 7 bases, and 5 bases stayed unmatched. In DNA form, the CDR3 reads TGTGCCAGCACGGACAGGGCGATTGAAAAACTGTTTTTT. Protein: CASTDRAIEKLFF.

There are many counts of this clonotype. J is TRBJ1-1 and V is TRBV12-3 or TRBV12-4; D is unresolved. Trimming shortened V by 2 bases and J by 1 base, and 5 bases separated the two germline ends. This CDR3 spans 13 amino acids. The CDR3 loop reads CASSLFQNTEAFF. The CDR3 coding sequence is TGTGCCAGCAGTTTATTTCAGAACACTGAAGCTTTCTTT.

This clonotype came up many times. The genes are TRBV20-1 and TRBJ1-5; no reliable D call. CDR3 length: 13 amino acids. The V gene's germline CDR1 is DFQATT and CDR2 SNEGSKA (reference sequence). Between the trimmed V and J ends, which lost 4 bases and 5 bases, there was a span of 12 bases. CDR3: CSATGRDDQPQHF. DNA of the CDR3: TGCAGTGCTACGGGCAGAGACGATCAGCCCCAGCATTTT.

This clonotype was picked up many times. The genes are TRBV20-1 and TRBJ1-6; D remains unclear. Germline-derived CDR1 and CDR2 are DFQATT and SNEGSKA (reference sequence). With 3 bases removed from V and 7 bases from J, the gap between germline ends came to 16 bases. This CDR3 is 15 amino acids long. For the CDR3, the DNA is TGCAGTGCTAGTCTTTCATCCGCGGGGAATTCACCCCTCCACTTT. This codes for CSASLSSAGNSPLHF.

Many counts were recorded for this clonotype. This chain joins TRBV27 and TRBJ2-7, with D possibly being TRBD1 (6 bases). The CDR3 contains 13 residues. CDR1 and CDR2 from the germline V gene are MNHEY and SMNVEV (reference sequence). V lost 3 bases and J lost 3, with 9 bases in between. The CDR3, as DNA: TGTGCCAGCAGTTTGGGACACATCTACGAGCAGTACTTC. Amino acids: CASSLGHIYEQYF.

At least ten counts were recorded for this clonotype. This chain connects TRBV7-9 to TRBJ1-1; D ambiguous. Trimming took off 2 bases at V and 1 base at J, with 5 bases between the two ends. The germline V gene encodes CDR1 SEHNR and CDR2 FQNEAQ (reference sequence). The CDR3 contains 13 residues. Written as DNA, the CDR3 is TGTGCCAGCAGCTTACACGGGAACACTGAAGCTTTCTTT. Its translation is CASSLHGNTEAFF.

The chain recombines TRBV6-5 with TRBJ2-3; D call uncertain. Germline V gives CDR1 MNHEY, CDR2 SVGAGI. Trimming cost V 6 bases and J 3 bases, with 13 bases left between them. The CDR3 is 14 amino acids. CDR3 loop: CASSSSYGTDTQYF. The CDR3 nucleotides are TGTGCCAGCAGCTCATCGTATGGGACAGATACGCAGTATTTT.

CDR3 in amino acids: CASSSTWWQGVRNQPQHF. The CDR3 nucleotides read TGTGCCAGCAGTTCGACCTGGTGGCAGGGGGTGAGGAATCAGCCCCAGCATTTT. The chain couples TRBV6-2 or TRBV6-3 to TRBJ1-5; 7 bases are a match to TRBD1. After removal of 4 bases from V and 4 bases from J, the junction contained 16 bases not matched to a gene. This CDR3 region has 18 residues. The germline V gene encodes CDR1 MNHEY and CDR2 SVGEGT.

This clonotype occurred many times. The CDR3 here is CASSTGQETQYF. The CDR3 DNA reads as TGTGCCAGCAGCACAGGACAAGAGACCCAGTACTTC. The chain joins TRBV9 to TRBJ2-5; possibly TRBD1 for D (5 bases). Germline-derived CDR1 and CDR2 are SGDLS and YYNGEE. V lost 4 bases and J 2 bases, leaving 6 bases between the germline ends. CDR3 length equals 12 residues.

This clonotype was recorded at least ten times. The chain is built from TRBV5-1 and TRBJ2-7; D gene uncertain. CDR3 length equals 14 residues. Germline CDR1 is SGHRS and CDR2 is YFSETQ. V was cut by 4 bases and J by 0 bases, with 11 bases left in between. DNA of the CDR3: TGCGCCAGCAGCCCGGCCGGAATCTCCTACGAGCAGTACTTC. This gives the protein CASSPAGISYEQYF.

This clonotype was counted at least ten times. The chain has TRBV5-1 and TRBJ1-1; TRBD1 matches at 9 bases. V lost 6 bases and J lost 0; bases outside the gene matches: 12. CDR3 length equals 17 residues. CDR1 and CDR2 from the germline V gene are SGHRS and YFSETQ. Here the CDR3 DNA reads TGCGCCAGCAACCCCGGGACAGGGCTCAAAATGAACACTGAAGCTTTCTTT. It is translated as CASNPGTGLKMNTEAFF. The full variable domain, rest sourced from reference TRBV5-1 and TRBJ1-1, is KAGVTQTPRYLIKTRGQQVTLSCSPISGHRSVSWYQQTPGQGLQFLFEYFSETQRNKGNFPGRFSGRQFSNSRSEMNVSTLELGDSALYLCASNPGTGLKMNTEAFFGQGTRLTVV.

This clonotype was seen repeatedly, ten times or more. The chain links TRBV20-1 to TRBJ2-3, with a possible D match to TRBD2 (6 bases). V was clipped by 4 bases and J by 9 bases, with 11 bases between them. This CDR3 comprises 11 residues. Germline V gives CDR1 DFQATT, CDR2 SNEGSKA (reference sequence). CDR3 protein: CSAKRRDTQYF. The CDR3 nucleotides read TGCAGTGCTAAAAGGAGGGACACGCAGTATTTT.

This clonotype was counted at least ten times. The V call is TRBV27, the J call TRBJ1-5; D unresolved. The V gene lost 2 bases and the J gene lost 1 base, with 9 bases spanning the gap. The CDR3 sequence is 15 residues long. Germline assignment: CDR1 MNHEY and CDR2 SMNVEV (reference sequence). The CDR3 region has the DNA TGTGCCAGCAGTTTAGAGGGCTGGAGCAATCAGCCCCAGCATTTT. Translation gives CASSLEGWSNQPQHF.